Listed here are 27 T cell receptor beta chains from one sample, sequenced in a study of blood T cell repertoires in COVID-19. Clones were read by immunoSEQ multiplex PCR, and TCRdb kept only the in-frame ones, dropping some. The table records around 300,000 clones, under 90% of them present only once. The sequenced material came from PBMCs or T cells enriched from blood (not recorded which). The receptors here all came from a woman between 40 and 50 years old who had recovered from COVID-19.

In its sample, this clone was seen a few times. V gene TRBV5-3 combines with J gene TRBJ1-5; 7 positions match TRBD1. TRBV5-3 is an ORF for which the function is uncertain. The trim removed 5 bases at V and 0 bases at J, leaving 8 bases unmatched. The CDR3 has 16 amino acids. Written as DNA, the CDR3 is TGTGCCAGAAGGCCGGGACAGCCTTATAGCAATCAGCCCCAGCATTTT. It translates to CARRPGQPYSNQPQHF.

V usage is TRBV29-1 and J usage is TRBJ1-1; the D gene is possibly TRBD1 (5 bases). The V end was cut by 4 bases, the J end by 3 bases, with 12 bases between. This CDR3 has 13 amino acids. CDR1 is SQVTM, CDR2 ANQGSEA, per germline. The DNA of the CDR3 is TGCAGCGTTGGGAGGGGTGGGGACACTGAAGCTTTCTTT. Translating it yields CSVGRGGDTEAFF.

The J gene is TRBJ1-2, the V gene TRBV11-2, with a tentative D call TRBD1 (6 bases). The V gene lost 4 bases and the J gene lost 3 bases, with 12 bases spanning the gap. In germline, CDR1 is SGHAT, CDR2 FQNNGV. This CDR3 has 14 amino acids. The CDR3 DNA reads TGTGCCAGCAGCTCATCGACAGGCCACTATGGCTACACCTTC. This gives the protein CASSSSTGHYGYTF.

The CDR3, as DNA: TGCAGCGTCTTCGACAGGGGGGTGGATGGCTACACCTTC. It encodes CSVFDRGVDGYTF. The genes are TRBV29-1 and TRBJ1-2; 9 bases are a match to TRBD1. The V gene's germline CDR1 is SQVTM and CDR2 ANQGSEA. This CDR3 has 13 residues. The V segment lost 6 bases and the J segment 6 bases; nucleotides outside the gene matches: 8.

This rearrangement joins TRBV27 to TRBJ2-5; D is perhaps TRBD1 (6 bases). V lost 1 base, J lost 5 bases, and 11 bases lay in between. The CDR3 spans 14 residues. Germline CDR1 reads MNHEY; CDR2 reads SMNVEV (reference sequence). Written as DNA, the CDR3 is TGTGCCAGCAGTTTATATAGGGGGATTGAGACCCAGTACTTC. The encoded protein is CASSLYRGIETQYF.

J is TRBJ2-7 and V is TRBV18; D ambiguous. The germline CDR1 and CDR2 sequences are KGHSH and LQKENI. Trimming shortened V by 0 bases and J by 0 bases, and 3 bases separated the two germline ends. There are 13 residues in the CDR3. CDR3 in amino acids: CASSPPASYEQYF. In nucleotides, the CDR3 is TGTGCCAGCTCACCACCGGCCTCCTACGAGCAGTACTTC. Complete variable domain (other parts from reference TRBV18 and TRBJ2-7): NAGVMQNPRHLVRRRGQEARLRCSPMKGHSHVYWYRQLPEEGLKFMVYLQKENIIDESGMPKERFSAEFPKEGPSILRIQQVVRGDSAAYFCASSPPASYEQYFGPGTRLTVT.

The CDR3 here is CASSSTGVNTEAFF. The CDR3 nucleotides read TGTGCCAGCAGTTCGACAGGGGTGAACACTGAAGCTTTCTTT. This sequence joins TRBV6-5 and TRBJ1-1; 8 bases line up with TRBD1. The germline V gene has CDR1 MNHEY and CDR2 SVGAGI. V was pared by 4 bases and J by 0 bases, with 1 base of the junction left unmatched. CDR3 size: 14 residues.

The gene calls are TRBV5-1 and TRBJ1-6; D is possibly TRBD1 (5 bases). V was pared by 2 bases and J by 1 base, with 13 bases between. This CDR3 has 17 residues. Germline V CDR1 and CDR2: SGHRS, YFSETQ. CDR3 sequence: CASSLGAGGSYNSPLHF. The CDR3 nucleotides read TGCGCCAGCAGCTTAGGGGCCGGCGGTTCCTATAATTCACCCCTCCACTTT.

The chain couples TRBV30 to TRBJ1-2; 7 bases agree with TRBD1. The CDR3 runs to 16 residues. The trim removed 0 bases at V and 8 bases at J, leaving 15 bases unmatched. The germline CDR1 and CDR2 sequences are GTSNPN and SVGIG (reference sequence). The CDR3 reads CAWSVGTATPNWGYTF. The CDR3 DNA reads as TGTGCCTGGAGTGTTGGGACAGCCACACCGAACTGGGGCTACACCTTC. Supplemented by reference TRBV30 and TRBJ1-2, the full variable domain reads SQTIHQWPATLVQPVGSPLSLECTVEGTSNPNLYWYRQAAGRGLQLLFYSVGIGQISSEVPQNLSASRPQDRQFILSSKKLLLSDSGFYLCAWSVGTATPNWGYTFGSGTRLTVV.

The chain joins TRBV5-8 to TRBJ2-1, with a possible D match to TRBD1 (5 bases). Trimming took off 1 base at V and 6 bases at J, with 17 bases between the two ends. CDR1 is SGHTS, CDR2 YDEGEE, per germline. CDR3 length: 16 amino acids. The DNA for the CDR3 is TGTGCCAGCAGCTTGTTGGGGCAGGATAACCTCAATGAGCAGTTCTTC. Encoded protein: CASSLLGQDNLNEQFF.

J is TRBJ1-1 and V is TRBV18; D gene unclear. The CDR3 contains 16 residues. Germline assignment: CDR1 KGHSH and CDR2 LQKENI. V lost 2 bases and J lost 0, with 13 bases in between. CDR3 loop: CASSPAVQNMNTEAFF. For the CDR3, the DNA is TGTGCCAGCTCACCAGCGGTGCAAAACATGAACACTGAAGCTTTCTTT.

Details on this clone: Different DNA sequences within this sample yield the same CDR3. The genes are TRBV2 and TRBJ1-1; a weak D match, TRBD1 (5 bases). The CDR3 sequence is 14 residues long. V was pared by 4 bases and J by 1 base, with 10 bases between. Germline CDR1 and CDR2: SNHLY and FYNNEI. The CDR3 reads CASSGPGGNTEAFF. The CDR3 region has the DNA TGTGCCAGCAGTGGGCCCGGGGGGAACACTGAAGCTTTCTTT.

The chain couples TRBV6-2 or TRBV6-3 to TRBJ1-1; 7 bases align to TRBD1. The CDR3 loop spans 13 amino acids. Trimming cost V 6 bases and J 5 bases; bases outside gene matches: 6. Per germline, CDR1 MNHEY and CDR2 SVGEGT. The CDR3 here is CASSRQGRTEAFF. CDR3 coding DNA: TGTGCCAGCAGCAGACAGGGACGTACTGAAGCTTTCTTT.

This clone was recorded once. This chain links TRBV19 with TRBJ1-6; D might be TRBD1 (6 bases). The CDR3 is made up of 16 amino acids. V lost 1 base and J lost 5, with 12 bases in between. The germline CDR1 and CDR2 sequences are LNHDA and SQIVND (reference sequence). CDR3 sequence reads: CASSIAGNRDNSPLHF. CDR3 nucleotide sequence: TGTGCCAGTAGTATAGCCGGAAACAGGGATAATTCACCCCTCCACTTT.

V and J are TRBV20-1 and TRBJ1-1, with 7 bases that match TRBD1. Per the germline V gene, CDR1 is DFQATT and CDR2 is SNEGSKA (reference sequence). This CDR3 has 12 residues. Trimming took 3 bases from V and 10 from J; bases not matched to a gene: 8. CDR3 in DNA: TGCAGTGCTAGTGAGGGGGCTTCGGGAGCTTTCTTT. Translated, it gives CSASEGASGAFF.

The CDR3 DNA reads TGTGCCAGCAGTGATGGGGGCTCGGACTATGGCTACACCTTC. Its protein is CASSDGGSDYGYTF. This rearrangement joins TRBV6-1 to TRBJ1-2; maybe TRBD1 (6 bases). The V and J ends lost 3 bases and 3 bases respectively, with 11 bases between them. The CDR3 covers 14 residues. CDR1 and CDR2 (germline): MNHNS, SASEGT.

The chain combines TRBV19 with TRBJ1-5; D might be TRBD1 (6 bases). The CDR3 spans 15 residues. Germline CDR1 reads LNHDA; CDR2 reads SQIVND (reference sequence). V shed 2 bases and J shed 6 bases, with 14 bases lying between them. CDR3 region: CASSIIAGEGQPQHF. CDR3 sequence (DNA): TGTGCCAGTAGTATAATTGCAGGGGAGGGTCAGCCCCAGCATTTT.

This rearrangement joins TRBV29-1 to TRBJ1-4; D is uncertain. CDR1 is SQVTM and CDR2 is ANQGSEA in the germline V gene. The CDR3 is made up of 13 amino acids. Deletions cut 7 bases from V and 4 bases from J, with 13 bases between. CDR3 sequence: CSATGTGNEKLFF. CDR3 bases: TGCAGCGCCACCGGCACGGGTAATGAAAAACTGTTTTTT.

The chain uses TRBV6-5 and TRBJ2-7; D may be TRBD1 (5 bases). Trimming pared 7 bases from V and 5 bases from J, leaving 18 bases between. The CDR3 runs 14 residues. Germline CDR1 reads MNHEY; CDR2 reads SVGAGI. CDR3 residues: CASTLVRAPNEQYF. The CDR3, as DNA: TGTGCCAGCACCCTGGTCAGGGCCCCTAACGAGCAGTACTTC.

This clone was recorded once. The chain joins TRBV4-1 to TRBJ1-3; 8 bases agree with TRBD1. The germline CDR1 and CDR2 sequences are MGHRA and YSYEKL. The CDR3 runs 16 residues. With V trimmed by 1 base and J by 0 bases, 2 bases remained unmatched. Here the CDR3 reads CASSQGTGGSGNTIYF. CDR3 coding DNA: TGCGCCAGCAGCCAAGGCACAGGGGGCTCTGGAAACACCATATATTTT.

The CDR3 protein is CASSLDSLYSNQPQHF. The CDR3, as DNA: TGTGCCAGCAGCTTAGATAGTTTGTATAGCAATCAGCCCCAGCATTTT. The chain is built from TRBV11-2 and TRBJ1-5; no reliable D call. Germline V gives CDR1 SGHAT, CDR2 FQNNGV. Trimming shortened V by 0 bases and J by 0 bases, and 9 bases separated the two germline ends. The CDR3 contains 16 residues.

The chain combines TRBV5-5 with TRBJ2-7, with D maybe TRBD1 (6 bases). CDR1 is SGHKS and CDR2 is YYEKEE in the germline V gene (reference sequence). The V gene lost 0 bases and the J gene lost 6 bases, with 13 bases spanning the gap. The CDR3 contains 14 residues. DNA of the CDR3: TGTGCCAGCAGCTTGGGCATGGGGGCACGCGAGCAGTACTTC. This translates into CASSLGMGAREQYF. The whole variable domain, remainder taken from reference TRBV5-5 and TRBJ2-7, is DAGVTQSPTHLIKTRGQQVTLRCSPISGHKSVSWYQQVLGQGPQFIFQYYEKEERGRGNFPDRFSARQFPNYSSELNVNALLLGDSALYLCASSLGMGAREQYFGPGTRLTVT.

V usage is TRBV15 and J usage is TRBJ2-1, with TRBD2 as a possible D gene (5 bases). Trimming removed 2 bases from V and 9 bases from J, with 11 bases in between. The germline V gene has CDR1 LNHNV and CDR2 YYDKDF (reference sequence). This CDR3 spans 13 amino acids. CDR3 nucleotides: TGTGCCACCAGCAGACGGGGTCTGGGTGAGCAGTTCTTC. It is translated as CATSRRGLGEQFF.

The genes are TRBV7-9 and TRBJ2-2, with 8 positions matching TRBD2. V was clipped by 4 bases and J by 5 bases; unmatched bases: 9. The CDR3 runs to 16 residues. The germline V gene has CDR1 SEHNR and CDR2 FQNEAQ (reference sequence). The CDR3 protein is CASSSQFSGVTGELFF. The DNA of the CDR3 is TGTGCCAGCAGCTCCCAATTTAGCGGGGTTACCGGGGAGCTGTTTTTT.

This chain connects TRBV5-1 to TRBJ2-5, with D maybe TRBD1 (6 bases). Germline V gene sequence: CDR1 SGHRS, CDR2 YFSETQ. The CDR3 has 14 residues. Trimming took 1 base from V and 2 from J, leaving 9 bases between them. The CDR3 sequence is CASSLWGPQETQYF. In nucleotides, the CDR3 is TGCGCCAGCAGCTTGTGGGGGCCTCAAGAGACCCAGTACTTC.

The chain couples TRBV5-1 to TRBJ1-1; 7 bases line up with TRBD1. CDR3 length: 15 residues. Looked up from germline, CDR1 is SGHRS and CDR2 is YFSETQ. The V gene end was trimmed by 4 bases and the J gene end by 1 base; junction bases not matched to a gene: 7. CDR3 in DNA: TGCGCCAGCAGCGCTCAGGGGGTGGGGAACACTGAAGCTTTCTTT. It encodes CASSAQGVGNTEAFF.

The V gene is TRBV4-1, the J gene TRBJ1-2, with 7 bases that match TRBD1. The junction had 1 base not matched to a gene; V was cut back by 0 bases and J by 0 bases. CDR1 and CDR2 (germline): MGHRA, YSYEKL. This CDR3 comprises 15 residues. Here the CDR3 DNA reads TGCGCCAGCAGCCAAGAGGGACAGACTAACTATGGCTACACCTTC. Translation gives CASSQEGQTNYGYTF.